A selection of T cell receptor beta chains follows, all from one sample in a study of response to subunit inactivated influenza vaccine. One entry per CDR3 protein results from TCRdb running MiXCR on the RT-PCR reads. This sample has about 170,000 distinct CDR3 sequences, with approximately 12% found just once. These data also featured in a second study, about T cells expressing NK-cell markers.

This specimen was CD8+ T cells sorted from PBMCs, taken less than 13 days after vaccination. The receptors here all came from a man between 50 and 59 years old who received an inactivated influenza vaccine. CDR3s include the opening cysteine and the closing phenylalanine or tryptophan. Fields, in order: J gene, V gene, CDR3 protein.

TRBJ1-1,TRBV5-1,CASSLWTGNTEAFF
TRBJ2-1,TRBV7-9,CASSLIAGGLNEQFF
TRBJ2-5,TRBV29-1,CSVATGGVGETQYF
TRBJ2-2,TRBV6-2/TRBV6-3,CASRPFSGELFF
TRBJ2-1,TRBV19,CASSIRILTESSYNEQFF
TRBJ2-2,TRBV11-2,CASSLPVGAMNTGELFF
TRBJ2-7,TRBV7-9,CASSEGTYYEQYF
TRBJ2-1,TRBV3-1,CASSQDDHNEQFF
TRBJ2-3,TRBV20-1,CSARDQRQPSTDTHYF
TRBJ2-7,TRBV4-3,CASSQDQEMAYEQYF
TRBJ2-7,TRBV10-3,CAISWTGGENEQYF
TRBJ2-4,TRBV7-2,CASTLAWGYLHIQYF
TRBJ1-3,TRBV10-2,CASSEDGGLISSGNTIYF
TRBJ1-4,TRBV4-2,CASSPRTGEKLFF
TRBJ2-7,TRBV6-2/TRBV6-3,CASSYFQGNYGQYF
TRBJ2-3,TRBV29-1,CSVEDTARTDTQYF
TRBJ2-5,TRBV13,CASSWGTVQETQYF
TRBJ2-1,TRBV7-9,CASSFFGNEQFF
TRBJ1-5,TRBV12-3/TRBV12-4,CASSPPNQPQHF
TRBJ2-7,TRBV7-9,CASSSTDYEQYF
TRBJ2-1,TRBV11-2,CASSLGSVREQFF
TRBJ2-5,TRBV3-2,CALRTAQETQYF
TRBJ2-5,TRBV11-1,CASSLAVAGALQETQYF
TRBJ1-2,TRBV2,CASKTGRGTPDNYGYTF
TRBJ2-7,TRBV19,CASSIDPGTYEQYF
TRBJ2-7,TRBV18,CASSPGPNSYEQYF
TRBJ2-1,TRBV4-3,CASSQDWAGYNEQFF
TRBJ1-2,TRBV2,CASTGQVKDGYTF
TRBJ2-7,TRBV9,CASSAGLYSYEQYF
TRBJ2-7,TRBV20-1,CSARVRTTPLEQYF
TRBJ2-7,TRBV6-5,CASSYSSFTISYEQYF
TRBJ2-7,TRBV27,CASSLGPRGSYEQYF
TRBJ2-1,TRBV7-9,CASQGGSYNEQFF
TRBJ2-7,TRBV28,CASSLRDRGHEQYF
TRBJ2-1,TRBV12-3/TRBV12-4,CASSLSSYNEQFF
TRBJ2-7,TRBV27,CASSLSTQGYEQYF
TRBJ2-7,TRBV15,CATSREQVSSYEQYF